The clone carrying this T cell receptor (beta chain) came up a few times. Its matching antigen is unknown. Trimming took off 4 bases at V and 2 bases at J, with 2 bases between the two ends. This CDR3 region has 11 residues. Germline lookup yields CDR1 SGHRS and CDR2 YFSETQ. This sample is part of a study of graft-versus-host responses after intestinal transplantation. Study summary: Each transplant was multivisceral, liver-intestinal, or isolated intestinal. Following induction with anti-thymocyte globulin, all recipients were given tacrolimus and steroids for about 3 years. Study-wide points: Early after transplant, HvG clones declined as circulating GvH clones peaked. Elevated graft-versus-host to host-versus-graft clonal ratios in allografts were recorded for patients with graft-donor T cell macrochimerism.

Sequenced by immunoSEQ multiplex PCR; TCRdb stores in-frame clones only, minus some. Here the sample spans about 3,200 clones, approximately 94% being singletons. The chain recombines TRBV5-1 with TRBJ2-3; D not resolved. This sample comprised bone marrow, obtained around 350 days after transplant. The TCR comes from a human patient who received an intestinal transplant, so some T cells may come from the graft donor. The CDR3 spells CASSNTDTQYF. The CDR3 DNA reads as TGCGCCAGCAGCAACACAGATACGCAGTATTTT. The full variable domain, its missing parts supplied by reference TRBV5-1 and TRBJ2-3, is KAGVTQTPRYLIKTRGQQVTLSCSPISGHRSVSWYQQTPGQGLQFLFEYFSETQRNKGNFPGRFSGRQFSNSRSEMNVSTLELGDSALYLCASSNTDTQYFGPGTRLTVL.